This T cell receptor (beta chain) was profiled in a study of cytomegalovirus exposure and HLA in healthy donors. This PCR relied on a set of 60 Vbeta primers and 13 Jbeta primers. TCRdb's table, derived via immunoSEQ multiplex PCR, lists solely in-frame clones and lacks some. The sample contains more than 100,000 clones, approximately 87% of which appear only once. This clone appeared a few times. Deletions cut 7 bases from V and 8 bases from J, with 15 bases between. CDR3 length: 13 residues. Germline V gene lookup returns CDR1 SGHTS and CDR2 YDEGEE. This TCR was sampled from a woman in her 30s in good health and CMV-seronegative. Sequences were obtained from PBMCs. The rearrangement uses TRBV5-8 and TRBJ1-4, with D perhaps matching TRBD1 (5 bases). This CDR3 is CASLRDPWEKLFF. The CDR3 DNA reads as TGTGCCAGCCTGCGGGACCCTTGGGAAAAACTGTTTTTT. Supplemented by reference TRBV5-8 and TRBJ1-4, the full variable domain reads EAGVTQSPTHLIKTRGQQATLRCSPISGHTSVYWYQQALGLGLQFLLWYDEGEERNRGNFPPRFSGRQFPNYSSELNVNALELEDSALYLCASLRDPWEKLFFGSGTQLSVL.